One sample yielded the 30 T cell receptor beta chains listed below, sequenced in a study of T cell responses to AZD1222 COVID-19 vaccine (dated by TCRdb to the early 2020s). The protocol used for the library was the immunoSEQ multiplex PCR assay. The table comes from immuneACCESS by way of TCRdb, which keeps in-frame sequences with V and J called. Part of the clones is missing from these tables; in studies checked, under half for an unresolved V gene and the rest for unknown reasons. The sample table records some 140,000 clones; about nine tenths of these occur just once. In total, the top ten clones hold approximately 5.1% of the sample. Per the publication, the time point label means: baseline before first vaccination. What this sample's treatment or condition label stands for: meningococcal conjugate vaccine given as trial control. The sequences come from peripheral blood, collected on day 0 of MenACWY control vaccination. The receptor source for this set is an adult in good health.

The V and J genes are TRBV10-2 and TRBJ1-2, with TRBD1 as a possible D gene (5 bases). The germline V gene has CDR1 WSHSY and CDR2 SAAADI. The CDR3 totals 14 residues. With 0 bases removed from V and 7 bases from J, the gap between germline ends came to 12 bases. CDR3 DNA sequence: TGCGCCAGCAGTGAGTCGGGGGAAGATAGTGGCTACACCTTC. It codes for CASSESGEDSGYTF.

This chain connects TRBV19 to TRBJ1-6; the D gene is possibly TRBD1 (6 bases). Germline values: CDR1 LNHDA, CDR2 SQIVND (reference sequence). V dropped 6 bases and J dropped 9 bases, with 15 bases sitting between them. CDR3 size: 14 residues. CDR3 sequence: CASRPQGNASPLHF. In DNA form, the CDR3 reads TGTGCCAGTAGGCCACAGGGCAATGCTTCACCCCTCCACTTT.

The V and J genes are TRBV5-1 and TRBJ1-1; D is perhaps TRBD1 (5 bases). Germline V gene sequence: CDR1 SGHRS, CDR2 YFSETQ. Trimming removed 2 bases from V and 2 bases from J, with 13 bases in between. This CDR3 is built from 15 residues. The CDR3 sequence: CASSLTGGGNTEAFF. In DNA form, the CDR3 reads TGCGCCAGCAGCTTAACAGGCGGGGGTAACACTGAAGCTTTCTTT.

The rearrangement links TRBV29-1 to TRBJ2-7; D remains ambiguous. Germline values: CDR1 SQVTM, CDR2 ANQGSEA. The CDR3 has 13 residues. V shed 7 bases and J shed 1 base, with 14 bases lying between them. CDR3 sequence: CSAVDQQSYEQYV. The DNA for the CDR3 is TGCAGCGCCGTAGATCAGCAATCCTACGAGCAGTACGTC.

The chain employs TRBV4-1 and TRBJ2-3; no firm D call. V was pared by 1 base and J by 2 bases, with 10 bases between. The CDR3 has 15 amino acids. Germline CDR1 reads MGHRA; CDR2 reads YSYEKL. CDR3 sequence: CASSQGGGSTDTQYF. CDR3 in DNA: TGCGCCAGCAGCCAAGGTGGCGGATCCACAGATACGCAGTATTTT.

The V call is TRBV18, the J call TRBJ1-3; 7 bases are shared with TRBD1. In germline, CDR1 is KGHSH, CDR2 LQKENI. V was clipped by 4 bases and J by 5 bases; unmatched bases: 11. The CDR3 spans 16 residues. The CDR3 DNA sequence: TGTGCCAGCTCACAAGGGGCCAAGACAGGGCGAAACACCATATATTTT. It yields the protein CASSQGAKTGRNTIYF.

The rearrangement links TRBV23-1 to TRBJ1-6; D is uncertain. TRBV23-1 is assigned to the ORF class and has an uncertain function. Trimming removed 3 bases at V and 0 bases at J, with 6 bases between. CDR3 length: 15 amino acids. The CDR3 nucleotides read TGCGCCAGCAGTCACGGGAGCTCCTATAATTCACCCCTCCACTTT. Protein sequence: CASSHGSSYNSPLHF.

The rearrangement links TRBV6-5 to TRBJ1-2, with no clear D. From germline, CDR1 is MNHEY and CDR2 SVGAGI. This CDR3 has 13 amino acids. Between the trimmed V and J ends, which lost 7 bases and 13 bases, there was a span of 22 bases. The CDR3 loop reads CASTPTPSIPFTF. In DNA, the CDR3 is TGTGCCAGCACTCCCACCCCTTCGATACCATTCACCTTC.

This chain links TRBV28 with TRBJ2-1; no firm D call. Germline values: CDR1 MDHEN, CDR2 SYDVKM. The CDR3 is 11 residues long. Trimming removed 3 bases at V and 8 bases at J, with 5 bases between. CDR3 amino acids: CASSLVHEQFF. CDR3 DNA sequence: TGTGCCAGCAGTTTGGTCCATGAGCAGTTCTTC. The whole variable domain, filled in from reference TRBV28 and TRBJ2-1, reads DVKVTQSSRYLVKRTGEKVFLECVQDMDHENMFWYRQDPGLGLRLIYFSYDVKMKEKGDIPEGYSVSREKKERFSLILESASTNQTSMYLCASSLVHEQFFGPGTRLTVL.

CDR3 protein: CASSFSSYNSPLHF. Written as DNA, the CDR3 is TGTGCCAGCAGCTTCAGCTCCTATAATTCACCCCTCCACTTT. The rearrangement uses TRBV11-3 and TRBJ1-6; D not certain. Germline V gene data show CDR1 as SGHNT and CDR2 as YENEEA. The CDR3 covers 14 residues. V was trimmed by 3 bases and J by 0 bases, leaving 3 bases between them.

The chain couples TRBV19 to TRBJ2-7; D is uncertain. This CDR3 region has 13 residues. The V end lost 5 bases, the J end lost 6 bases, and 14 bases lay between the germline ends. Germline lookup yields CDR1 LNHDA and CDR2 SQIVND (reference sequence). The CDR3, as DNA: TGTGCCAGTAGTCGTCTAGTCCGTTGCGAGCAGTACGTC. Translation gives CASSRLVRCEQYV.

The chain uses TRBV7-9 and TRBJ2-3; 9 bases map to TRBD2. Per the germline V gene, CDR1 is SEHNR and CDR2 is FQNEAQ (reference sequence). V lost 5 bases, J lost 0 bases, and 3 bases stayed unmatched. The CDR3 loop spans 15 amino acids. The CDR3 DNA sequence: TGTGCCAGCAGCCTTACTAGCGGGAGCACAGATACGCAGTATTTT. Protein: CASSLTSGSTDTQYF.

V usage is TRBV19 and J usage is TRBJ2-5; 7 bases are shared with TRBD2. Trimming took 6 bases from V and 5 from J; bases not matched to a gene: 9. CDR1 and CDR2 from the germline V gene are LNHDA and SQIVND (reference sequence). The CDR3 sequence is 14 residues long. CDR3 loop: CASRGGLPWETQYF. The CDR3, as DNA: TGTGCCAGTAGGGGGGGACTACCGTGGGAGACCCAGTACTTC.

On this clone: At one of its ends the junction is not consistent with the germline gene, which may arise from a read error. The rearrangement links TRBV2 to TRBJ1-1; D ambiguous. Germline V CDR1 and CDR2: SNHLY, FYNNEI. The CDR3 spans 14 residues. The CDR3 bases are TGTGCCAGCAGTGATCGCGGGCGGCTCGCGTCCGTAGGGTTT. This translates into CASSDRGRLASVGF.

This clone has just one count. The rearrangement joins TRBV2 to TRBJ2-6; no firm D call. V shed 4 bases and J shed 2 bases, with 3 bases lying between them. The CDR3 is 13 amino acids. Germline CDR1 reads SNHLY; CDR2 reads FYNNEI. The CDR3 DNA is TGTGCCAGCAGTGCTGCTGGGGCCAACGTCCTGACTTTC. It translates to CASSAAGANVLTF.

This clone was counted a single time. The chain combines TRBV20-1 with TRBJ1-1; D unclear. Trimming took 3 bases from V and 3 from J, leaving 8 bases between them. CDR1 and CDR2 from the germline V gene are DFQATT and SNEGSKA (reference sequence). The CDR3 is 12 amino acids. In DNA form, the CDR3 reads TGCAGTGCTAGTGAGGGTTACACTGAAGCTTTCTTT. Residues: CSASEGYTEAFF.

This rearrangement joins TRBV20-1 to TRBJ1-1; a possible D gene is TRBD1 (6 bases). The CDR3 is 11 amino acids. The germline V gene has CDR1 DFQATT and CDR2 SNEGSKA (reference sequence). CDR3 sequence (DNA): TGCAGGTTACAGGGCGGCACTGAAGCTTTCTTT. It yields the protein CRLQGGTEAFF.

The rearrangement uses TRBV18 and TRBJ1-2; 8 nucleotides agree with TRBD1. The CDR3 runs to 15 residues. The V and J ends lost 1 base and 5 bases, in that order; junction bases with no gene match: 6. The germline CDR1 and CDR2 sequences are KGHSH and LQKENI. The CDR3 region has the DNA TGTGCCAGCTCACCACTGGACAGGGTGGAGTATGGCTACACCTTC. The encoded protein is CASSPLDRVEYGYTF.

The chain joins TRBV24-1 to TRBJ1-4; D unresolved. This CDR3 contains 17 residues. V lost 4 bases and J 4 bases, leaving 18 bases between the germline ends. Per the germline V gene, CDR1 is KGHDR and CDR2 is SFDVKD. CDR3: CATSDSPRRGFNEKLFF. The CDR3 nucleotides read TGTGCCACCAGTGACTCCCCCAGGCGAGGGTTTAATGAAAAACTGTTTTTT.

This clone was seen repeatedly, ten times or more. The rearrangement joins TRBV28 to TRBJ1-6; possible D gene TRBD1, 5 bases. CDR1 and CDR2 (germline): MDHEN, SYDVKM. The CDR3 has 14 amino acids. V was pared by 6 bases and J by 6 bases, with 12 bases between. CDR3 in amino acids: CASSPGAGNSPLHF. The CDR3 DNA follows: TGTGCCAGCAGCCCTGGGGCGGGTAATTCACCCCTCCACTTT.

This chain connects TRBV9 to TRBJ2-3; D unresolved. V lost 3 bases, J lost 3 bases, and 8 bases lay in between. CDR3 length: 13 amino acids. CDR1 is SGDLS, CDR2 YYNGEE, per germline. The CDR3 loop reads CASSAHGTDTQYF. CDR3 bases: TGTGCCAGCAGCGCCCATGGGACAGATACGCAGTATTTT.

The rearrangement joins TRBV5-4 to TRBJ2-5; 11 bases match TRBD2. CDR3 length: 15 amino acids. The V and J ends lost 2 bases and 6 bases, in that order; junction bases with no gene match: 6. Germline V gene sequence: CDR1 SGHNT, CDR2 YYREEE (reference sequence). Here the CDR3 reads CASSLSSGGAQTQYF. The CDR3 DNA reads TGTGCCAGCAGCTTAAGTAGCGGGGGGGCGCAGACCCAGTACTTC.

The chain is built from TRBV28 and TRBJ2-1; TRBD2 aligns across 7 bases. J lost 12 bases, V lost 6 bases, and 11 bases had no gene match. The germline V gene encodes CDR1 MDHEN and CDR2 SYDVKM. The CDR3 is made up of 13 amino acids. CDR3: CASSPRDYQGQFF. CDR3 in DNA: TGTGCCAGCAGCCCCCGGGACTACCAGGGGCAGTTCTTC. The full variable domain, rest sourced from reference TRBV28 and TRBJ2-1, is DVKVTQSSRYLVKRTGEKVFLECVQDMDHENMFWYRQDPGLGLRLIYFSYDVKMKEKGDIPEGYSVSREKKERFSLILESASTNQTSMYLCASSPRDYQGQFFGPGTRLTVL.

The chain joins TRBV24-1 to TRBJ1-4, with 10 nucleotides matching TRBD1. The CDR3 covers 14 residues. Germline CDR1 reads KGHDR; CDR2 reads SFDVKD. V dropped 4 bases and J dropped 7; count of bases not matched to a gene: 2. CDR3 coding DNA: TGTGCCACCAGTGAGGGACAGGGGATTGAAAAACTGTTTTTT. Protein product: CATSEGQGIEKLFF.

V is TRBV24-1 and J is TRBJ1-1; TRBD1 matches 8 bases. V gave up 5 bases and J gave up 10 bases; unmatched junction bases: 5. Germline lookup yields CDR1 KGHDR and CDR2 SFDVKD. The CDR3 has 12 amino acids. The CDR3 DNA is TGTGCCACCAGTGGGACAGGGAGCGTAGCTTTCTTT. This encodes CATSGTGSVAFF.

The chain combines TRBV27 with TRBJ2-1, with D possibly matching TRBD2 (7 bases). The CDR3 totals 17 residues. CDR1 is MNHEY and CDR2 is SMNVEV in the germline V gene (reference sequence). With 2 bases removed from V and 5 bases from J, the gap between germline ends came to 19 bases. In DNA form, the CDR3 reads TGTGCCAGCAGTTTAGAGGGGGGGGGCAGGCGAAACAATGAGCAGTTCTTC. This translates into CASSLEGGGRRNNEQFF.

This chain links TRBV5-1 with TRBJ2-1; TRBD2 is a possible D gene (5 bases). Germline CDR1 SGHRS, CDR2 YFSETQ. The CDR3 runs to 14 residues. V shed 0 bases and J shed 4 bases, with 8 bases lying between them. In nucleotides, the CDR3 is TGCGCCAGCAGCTTGGGGGGAGATTACAATGAGCAGTTCTTC. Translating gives CASSLGGDYNEQFF.

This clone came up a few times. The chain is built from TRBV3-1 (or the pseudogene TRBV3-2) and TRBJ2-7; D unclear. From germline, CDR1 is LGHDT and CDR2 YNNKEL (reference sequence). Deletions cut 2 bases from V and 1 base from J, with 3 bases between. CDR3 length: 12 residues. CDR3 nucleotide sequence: TGTGCCAGCAGCCAACTATCCTACGAGCAGTACTTC. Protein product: CASSQLSYEQYF.

CDR3 bases: TGTGCCAGCAGTTACTTTGGGGGGTTGCCGGCTGAAGCTTTCTTT. This translates into CASSYFGGLPAEAFF. This chain links TRBV6-5 with TRBJ1-1; the D gene is possibly TRBD1 (5 bases). The CDR3 runs 15 residues. From germline, CDR1 is MNHEY and CDR2 SVGAGI. V lost 1 base, J lost 6 bases, and 15 bases lay in between.

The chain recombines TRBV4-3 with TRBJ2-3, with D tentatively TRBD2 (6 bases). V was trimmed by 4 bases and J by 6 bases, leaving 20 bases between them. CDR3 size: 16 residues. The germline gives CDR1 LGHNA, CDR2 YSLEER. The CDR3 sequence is CASSRTILKSGDTQYF. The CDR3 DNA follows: TGCGCCAGCAGCCGCACTATCCTGAAAAGCGGGGATACGCAGTATTTT.